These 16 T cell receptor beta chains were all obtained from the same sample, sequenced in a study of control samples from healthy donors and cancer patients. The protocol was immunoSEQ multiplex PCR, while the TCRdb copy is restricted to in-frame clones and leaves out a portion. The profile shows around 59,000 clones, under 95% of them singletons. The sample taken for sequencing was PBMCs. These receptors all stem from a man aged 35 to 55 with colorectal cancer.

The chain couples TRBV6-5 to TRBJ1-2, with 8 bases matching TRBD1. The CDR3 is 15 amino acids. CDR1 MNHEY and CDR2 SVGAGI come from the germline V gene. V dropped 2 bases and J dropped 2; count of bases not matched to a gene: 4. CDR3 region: CASSYIGTGNYGYTF. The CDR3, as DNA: TGTGCCAGCAGTTACATAGGGACAGGCAACTATGGCTACACCTTC.

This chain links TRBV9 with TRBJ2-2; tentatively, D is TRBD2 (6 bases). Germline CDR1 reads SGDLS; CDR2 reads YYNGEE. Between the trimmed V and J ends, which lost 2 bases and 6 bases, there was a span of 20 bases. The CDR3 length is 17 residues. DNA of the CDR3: TGTGCCAGCAGCGTGGGAGGACATATCATGGATGCCGGGGAGCTGTTTTTT. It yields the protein CASSVGGHIMDAGELFF. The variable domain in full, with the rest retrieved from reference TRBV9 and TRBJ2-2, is DSGVTQTPKHLITATGQRVTLRCSPRSGDLSVYWYQQSLDQGLQFLIQYYNGEERAKGNILERFSAQQFPDLHSELNLSSLELGDSALYFCASSVGGHIMDAGELFFGEGSRLTVL.

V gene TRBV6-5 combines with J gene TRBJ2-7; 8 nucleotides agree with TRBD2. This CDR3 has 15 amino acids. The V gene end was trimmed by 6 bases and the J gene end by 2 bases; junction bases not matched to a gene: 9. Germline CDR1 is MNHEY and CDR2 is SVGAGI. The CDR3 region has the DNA TGTGCCAGCAGAAGCGGGGGCGGTGGCACCTACGAGCAGTACTTC. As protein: CASRSGGGGTYEQYF.

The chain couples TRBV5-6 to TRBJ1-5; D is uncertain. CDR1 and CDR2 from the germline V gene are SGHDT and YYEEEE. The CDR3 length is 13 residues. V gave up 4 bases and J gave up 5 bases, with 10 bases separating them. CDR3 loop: CASSTPGDQPQHF. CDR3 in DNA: TGTGCCAGCAGCACGCCAGGAGATCAGCCCCAGCATTTT.

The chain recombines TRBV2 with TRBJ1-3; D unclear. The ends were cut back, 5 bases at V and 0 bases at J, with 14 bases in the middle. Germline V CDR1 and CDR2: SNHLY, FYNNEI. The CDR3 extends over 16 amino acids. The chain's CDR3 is CASSLMQALSGNTIYF. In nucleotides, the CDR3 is TGTGCCAGCAGTTTGATGCAGGCCCTCTCTGGAAACACCATATATTTT.

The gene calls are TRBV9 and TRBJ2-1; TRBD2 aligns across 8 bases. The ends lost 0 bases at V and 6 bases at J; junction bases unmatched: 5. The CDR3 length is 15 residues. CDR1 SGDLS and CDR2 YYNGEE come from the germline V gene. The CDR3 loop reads CASSVAAGVANEQFF. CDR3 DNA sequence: TGTGCCAGCAGCGTAGCAGCGGGGGTGGCCAATGAGCAGTTCTTC.

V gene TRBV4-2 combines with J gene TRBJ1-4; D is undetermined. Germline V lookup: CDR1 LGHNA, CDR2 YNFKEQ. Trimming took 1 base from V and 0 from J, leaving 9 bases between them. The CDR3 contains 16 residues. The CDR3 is CASSQVSGATNEKLFF. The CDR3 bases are TGTGCCAGCAGCCAAGTTTCGGGAGCAACTAATGAAAAACTGTTTTTT.

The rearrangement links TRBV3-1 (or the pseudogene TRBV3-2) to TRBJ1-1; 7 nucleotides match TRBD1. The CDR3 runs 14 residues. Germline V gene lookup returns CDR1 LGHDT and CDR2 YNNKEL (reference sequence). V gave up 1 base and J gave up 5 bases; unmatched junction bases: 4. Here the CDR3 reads CASSQVRGQTEAFF. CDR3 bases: TGTGCCAGCAGCCAAGTAAGGGGGCAAACTGAAGCTTTCTTT.

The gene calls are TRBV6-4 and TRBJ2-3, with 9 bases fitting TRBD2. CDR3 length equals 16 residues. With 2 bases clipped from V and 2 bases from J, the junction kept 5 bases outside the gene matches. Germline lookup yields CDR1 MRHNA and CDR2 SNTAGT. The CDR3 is CASSDQAGGSTDTQYF. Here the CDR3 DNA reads TGTGCCAGCAGTGACCAAGCGGGGGGTTCCACAGATACGCAGTATTTT.

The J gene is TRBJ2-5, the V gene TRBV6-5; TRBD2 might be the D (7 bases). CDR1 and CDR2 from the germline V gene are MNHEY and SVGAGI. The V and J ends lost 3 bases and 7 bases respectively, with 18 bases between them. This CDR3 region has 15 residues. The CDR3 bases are TGTGCCAGCAGTTATGAGGGGGGGCGAAGAGGGACCCAGTACTTC. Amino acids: CASSYEGGRRGTQYF.

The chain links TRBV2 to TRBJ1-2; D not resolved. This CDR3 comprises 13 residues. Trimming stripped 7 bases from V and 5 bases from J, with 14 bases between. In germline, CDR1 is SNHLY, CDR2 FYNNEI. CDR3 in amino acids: CASIGSTRYGYTF. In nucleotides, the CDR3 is TGTGCCAGCATCGGATCAACTCGTTATGGCTACACCTTC.

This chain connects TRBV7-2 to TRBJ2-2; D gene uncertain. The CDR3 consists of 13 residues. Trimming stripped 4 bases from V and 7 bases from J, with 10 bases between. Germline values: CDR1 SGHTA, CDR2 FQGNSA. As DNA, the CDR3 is TGTGCCAGCAGCTCCCTGGTCAACGGGGAGCTGTTTTTT. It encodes CASSSLVNGELFF.

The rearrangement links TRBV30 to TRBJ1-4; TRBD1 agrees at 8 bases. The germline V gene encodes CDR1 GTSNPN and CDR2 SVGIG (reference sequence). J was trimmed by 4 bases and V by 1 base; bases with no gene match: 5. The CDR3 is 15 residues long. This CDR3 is CAWSARTGFNEKLFF. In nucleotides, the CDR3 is TGTGCCTGGAGTGCTCGGACAGGGTTTAATGAAAAACTGTTTTTT. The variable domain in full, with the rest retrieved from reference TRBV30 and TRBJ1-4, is SQTIHQWPATLVQPVGSPLSLECTVEGTSNPNLYWYRQAAGRGLQLLFYSVGIGQISSEVPQNLSASRPQDRQFILSSKKLLLSDSGFYLCAWSARTGFNEKLFFGSGTQLSVL.

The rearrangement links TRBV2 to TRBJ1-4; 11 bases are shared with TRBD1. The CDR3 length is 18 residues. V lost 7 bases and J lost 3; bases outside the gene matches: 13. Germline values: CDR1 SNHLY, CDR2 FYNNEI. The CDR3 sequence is CASIRRGTGGISNEKLFF. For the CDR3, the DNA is TGTGCCAGCATTCGAAGAGGGACAGGGGGAATCTCTAATGAAAAACTGTTTTTT.

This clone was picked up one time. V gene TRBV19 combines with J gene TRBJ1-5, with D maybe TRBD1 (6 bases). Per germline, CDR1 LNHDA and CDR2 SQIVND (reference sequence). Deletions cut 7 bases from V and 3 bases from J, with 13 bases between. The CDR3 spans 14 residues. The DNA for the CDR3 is TGTGCCAGTACGGCCGGGGGCAACAATCAGCCCCAGCATTTT. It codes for CASTAGGNNQPQHF.

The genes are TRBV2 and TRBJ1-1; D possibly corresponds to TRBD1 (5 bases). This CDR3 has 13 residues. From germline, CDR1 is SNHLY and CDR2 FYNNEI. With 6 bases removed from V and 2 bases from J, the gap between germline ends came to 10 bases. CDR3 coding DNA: TGTGCCAGCAGCAGGGACGCTAACACTGAAGCTTTCTTT. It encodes CASSRDANTEAFF.